The clone carrying this T cell receptor (beta chain) was detected ten times or more. Its antigen is not known. From the reads, TCRdb called clonotypes with MiXCR, one entry per CDR3 protein. The profile shows about 150,000 distinct CDR3 sequences, around a quarter of them singletons. These data come from a study of T cell repertoires in cytomegalovirus infection. Study summary: CMV infection and matching HLA type were both indicated by public TCR beta signatures.

Findings and caveats of the study: Cumulated frequencies of public TCR beta families served to identify carriers of CMV plus the relevant HLA. What dominated the ex vivo response were HLA-C-restricted CMV-specific TCR beta clonotypes.

V dropped 7 bases and J dropped 4 bases, with 11 bases sitting between them. CDR1 is SGHTA and CDR2 is FQGNSA in the germline V gene. The CDR3 contains 13 residues. The sequenced material came from PBMCs. The V call is TRBV7-2, the J call TRBJ2-1; D remains unclear. This TCR was recovered from a human donor in good health (CMV status not recorded). Some clones in this sample may be carry-over from other donors' samples. The CDR3 reads CASTEVAYNEQFF. In nucleotides, the CDR3 is TGTGCCAGCACCGAAGTAGCTTACAATGAGCAGTTCTTC.